This TCR beta chain derives from a study of cytomegalovirus exposure and HLA in healthy donors. This PCR relied on a set of 60 Vbeta primers and 13 Jbeta primers. Assay used: immunoSEQ multiplex PCR; TCRdb lists only in-frame clones, some missing. The sample has approximately 240,000 clones, about 89% seen once; the top ten hold 1%. Study conclusions and caveats: Investigators reported approximately 150 TCR beta chains as tied to cytomegalovirus. Accurate HLA-A and HLA-B prediction from TCR beta sequences was reported for most subjects. Presence/absence analysis assumed near-uniform sequencing depth across donors.

Germline values: CDR1 LNHDA, CDR2 SQIVND (reference sequence). With 7 bases clipped from V and 0 bases from J, the junction kept 6 bases outside the gene matches. The CDR3 totals 15 residues. In regard to this clone: The antigen is unknown.

The specimen sequenced was PBMCs. The clonotype was recovered from a woman aged 18-29 years in good health and CMV-seronegative. The rearrangement uses TRBV19 and TRBJ1-5; TRBD1 matches at 7 bases. For the CDR3, the DNA is TGTGCCAGTAAGATGGGACAGTATAGCAATCAGCCCCAGCATTTT. Amino acids: CASKMGQYSNQPQHF.